Listed here is a single T cell receptor (beta chain). This sample stems from a study of blood T cell repertoires in COVID-19. Study-wide background: Researchers got acute and convalescent COVID-19 samples from the United States, Italy and Spain. PBMCs, B-cell-depleted T cells, or T cells provided the cDNA or gDNA that made up the material.

Per the original methods: Estimates of nucleated cell counts were drawn from the amplification of reference gene primers. Data came from immunoSEQ multiplex PCR; TCRdb stores just in-frame clones and leaves some out. V and J calls and clone size are as listed in that table; D and trimming were resolved from the DNA. The repertoire holds about 170,000 clones, with 85% to 90% as singletons. The CDR3 totals 14 residues. Germline trimming cut 5 bases from V and 2 bases from J; bases unmatched to any gene: 6. Germline lookup yields CDR1 LNHDA and CDR2 SQIVND (reference sequence). V and J are TRBV19 and TRBJ2-7; 7 bases are a match to TRBD1. The sequence derives from a man aged 45-65 years who had recovered from COVID-19. Sample: peripheral blood. In nucleotides, the CDR3 is TGTGCCAGTAGTCGGGACAGCGGAACCTACGAGCAGTACTTC. Amino acids: CASSRDSGTYEQYF. Using reference TRBV19 and TRBJ2-7 for the parts outside the CDR3, the full variable domain is DGGITQSPKYLFRKEGQNVTLSCEQNLNHDAMYWYRQDPGQGLRLIYYSQIVNDFQKGDIAEGYSVSREKKESFPLTVTSAQKNPTAFYLCASSRDSGTYEQYFGPGTRLTVT.